Listed here are 18 T cell receptor beta chains from one sample, sequenced in a study of blood T cell repertoires in COVID-19. This table comes from immunoSEQ multiplex PCR, and its TCRdb copy is limited to in-frame clones, with some not included. The sample lists about 190,000 clones; 78% were seen once. What was sequenced was peripheral blood. The receptors come from a woman of 80 years or more with active or convalescent COVID-19.

V gene TRBV5-1 combines with J gene TRBJ1-6; maybe TRBD1 (6 bases). In germline, CDR1 is SGHRS, CDR2 YFSETQ. V shed 4 bases and J shed 7 bases, with 12 bases lying between them. The CDR3 consists of 14 residues. CDR3 in DNA: TGCGCCAGCAGCGTGGACAGTGCAAATTCACCCCTCCACTTT. As protein: CASSVDSANSPLHF.

The table lists this clone with a few counts. This rearrangement joins TRBV3-1 (or the pseudogene TRBV3-2) to TRBJ1-2, with D perhaps TRBD1 (6 bases). The ends were cut back, 1 base at V and 2 bases at J, with 11 bases in the middle. The CDR3 is 15 amino acids. Germline CDR1 LGHDT, CDR2 YNNKEL (reference sequence). The CDR3 DNA sequence: TGTGCCAGCAGCCAAGTAAGTGGACAGAACTATGGCTACACCTTC. It codes for CASSQVSGQNYGYTF.

The chain combines TRBV1 with TRBJ2-2; TRBD2 is the table's D call, not checked against the DNA. TRBV1 is noted as a pseudogene. The CDR3 runs 16 residues. The CDR3 DNA follows: TGCACCAGCAGCCCCCATAGATCGGGAAACACCGGGGAGCTGTTTTTT. Translation: CTSSPHRSGNTGELFF.

The rearrangement joins TRBV6-6 to TRBJ1-4; D unclear. Germline lookup yields CDR1 MNHNY and CDR2 SVGAGI (reference sequence). This CDR3 is built from 15 residues. Trimming took 5 bases from V and 6 from J, leaving 16 bases between them. This CDR3 reads CASSPPPGSDEKLFF. CDR3 sequence (DNA): TGTGCCAGCAGTCCCCCCCCGGGGAGTGATGAAAAACTGTTTTTT.

The V call is TRBV7-2, the J call TRBJ2-7; 9 bases match TRBD1. The CDR3 sequence is 15 residues long. The J segment lost 3 bases and the V segment lost 5 bases, leaving 8 bases of the junction unmatched. Germline V gene lookup returns CDR1 SGHTA and CDR2 FQGNSA. CDR3 amino acids: CASSPDRGSLYEQYF. In DNA, the CDR3 is TGTGCCAGCAGCCCCGACAGGGGGTCGCTCTACGAGCAGTACTTC. The variable domain in full, with the rest retrieved from reference TRBV7-2 and TRBJ2-7, is GAGVSQSPSNKVTEKGKDVELRCDPISGHTALYWYRQSLGQGLEFLIYFQGNSAPDKSGLPSDRFSAERTGGSVSTLTIQRTQQEDSAVYLCASSPDRGSLYEQYFGPGTRLTVT.

V usage is TRBV5-6 and J usage is TRBJ2-1, with TRBD1 as a possible D gene (5 bases). The germline gives CDR1 SGHDT, CDR2 YYEEEE. There are 14 residues in the CDR3. V lost 0 bases, J lost 4 bases, and 8 bases lay in between. The CDR3 is CASSLGQGYNEQFF. For the CDR3, the DNA is TGTGCCAGCAGCTTGGGGCAGGGTTACAATGAGCAGTTCTTC.

V is TRBV6-5 and J is TRBJ1-1, with D unclear. The CDR3 extends over 13 amino acids. The germline gives CDR1 MNHEY, CDR2 SVGAGI. V was cut by 5 bases and J by 3 bases, with 10 bases left in between. CDR3 residues: CASSKWRDTEAFF. CDR3 bases: TGTGCCAGCAGTAAATGGAGGGACACTGAAGCTTTCTTT.

The chain links TRBV19 to TRBJ1-4; 8 bases match TRBD1. V gave up 5 bases and J gave up 7 bases; unmatched junction bases: 3. There are 13 residues in the CDR3. Looked up from germline, CDR1 is LNHDA and CDR2 is SQIVND (reference sequence). The CDR3 nucleotides are TGTGCCAGTAGTCCGCAGGGGGCTGAAAAACTGTTTTTT. Its protein product is CASSPQGAEKLFF. Drawing the rest from reference TRBV19 and TRBJ1-4, the complete variable domain is DGGITQSPKYLFRKEGQNVTLSCEQNLNHDAMYWYRQDPGQGLRLIYYSQIVNDFQKGDIAEGYSVSREKKESFPLTVTSAQKNPTAFYLCASSPQGAEKLFFGSGTQLSVL.

The V gene is TRBV10-1, the J gene TRBJ1-5; 8 nucleotides line up with TRBD1. The CDR3 consists of 13 residues. The germline V gene has CDR1 WNHNN and CDR2 SYGVQD (reference sequence). V lost 5 bases to trimming and J lost 7 bases; unmatched junction nucleotides: 4. CDR3 protein: CASSHGTGQPQHF. CDR3 nucleotide sequence: TGCGCCAGCAGTCACGGGACAGGCCAGCCCCAGCATTTT.

This chain connects TRBV11-2 to TRBJ2-1; 9 bases map to TRBD2. CDR1 is SGHAT, CDR2 FQNNGV, per germline. The CDR3 spans 17 residues. With 0 bases clipped from V and 3 bases from J, the junction kept 6 bases outside the gene matches. CDR3 sequence: CASSLDTAGGNYNEQFF. The DNA for the CDR3 is TGTGCCAGCAGCTTAGATACGGCGGGGGGGAACTACAATGAGCAGTTCTTC.

This chain links TRBV6-6 with TRBJ2-2; TRBD2 matches 8 bases. The V gene end was trimmed by 4 bases and the J gene end by 3 bases; junction bases not matched to a gene: 4. CDR3 length equals 15 residues. CDR1 is MNHNY, CDR2 SVGAGI, per germline (reference sequence). This CDR3 reads CASSSAGGYTGELFF. The CDR3, as DNA: TGTGCCAGCAGTTCCGCGGGGGGATACACCGGGGAGCTGTTTTTT.

This chain uses TRBV20-1 with TRBJ2-7; a possible D gene is TRBD1 (5 bases). Germline CDR1 is DFQATT and CDR2 is SNEGSKA (reference sequence). Trimming removed 1 base from V and 6 bases from J, with 7 bases in between. The CDR3 covers 11 residues. Here the CDR3 DNA reads TGCAGTGCTAGAGCAGGGTTCGAGCAGTACTTC. This encodes CSARAGFEQYF.

V is TRBV18 and J is TRBJ1-5; TRBD1 is a possible D gene (6 bases). V lost 3 bases and J lost 2, with 11 bases in between. The CDR3 spans 15 residues. Per the germline V gene, CDR1 is KGHSH and CDR2 is LQKENI. The CDR3 DNA reads as TGTGCCAGCTCACCCAGACAGGAACGCAATCAGCCCCAGCATTTT. Protein: CASSPRQERNQPQHF.

The chain combines TRBV19 with TRBJ2-7; D not resolved. V was shortened by 6 bases and J by 6 bases, with 18 bases between the two germline ends. Germline values: CDR1 LNHDA, CDR2 SQIVND (reference sequence). The CDR3 runs to 14 residues. The CDR3 sequence is CASSRNPRLVEQYF. The CDR3 DNA sequence: TGTGCCAGTAGCCGTAACCCCAGGCTCGTCGAGCAGTACTTC.

V is TRBV29-1 and J is TRBJ2-2; 11 bases fit TRBD1. The CDR3 consists of 14 residues. The V gene's germline CDR1 is SQVTM and CDR2 ANQGSEA. The V and J ends lost 6 bases and 3 bases, in that order; junction bases with no gene match: 3. The CDR3 coding sequence is TGCAGCGTGGAGGGACAGGGGGACACCGGGGAGCTGTTTTTT. Amino acids: CSVEGQGDTGELFF.

The chain carries TRBV28 and TRBJ2-7; a possible D gene is TRBD1 (6 bases). This CDR3 comprises 12 residues. Germline CDR1 MDHEN, CDR2 SYDVKM. Trimming took 2 bases from V and 13 from J, leaving 15 bases between them. The CDR3 protein is CASSLAGTRSYF. Written as DNA, the CDR3 is TGTGCCAGCAGTTTAGCCGGGACAAGGAGCTACTTC.

The chain recombines TRBV5-1 with TRBJ1-2; no firm D call. This CDR3 comprises 13 residues. Germline V CDR1 and CDR2: SGHRS, YFSETQ. V was clipped by 8 bases and J by 3 bases, with 14 bases between them. CDR3 sequence reads: CASNEGGDYGYTF. CDR3 nucleotides: TGCGCCAGTAACGAGGGAGGAGACTATGGCTACACCTTC.

This clone was observed a few times. V gene TRBV4-3 combines with J gene TRBJ1-2; D gene uncertain. From germline, CDR1 is LGHNA and CDR2 YSLEER. The CDR3 runs 16 residues. The V gene lost 0 bases and the J gene lost 5 bases, with 16 bases spanning the gap. CDR3 residues: CASSQDFMVASYGYTF. DNA of the CDR3: TGCGCCAGCAGCCAAGATTTTATGGTAGCGTCTTATGGCTACACCTTC.